This TCR beta chain was sequenced in a study of blood T cell repertoires in COVID-19. Study overall: Samples taken during acute and convalescent COVID-19 were collected in the United States, Italy and Spain.

The CDR3 contains 15 residues. From germline, CDR1 is MNHEY and CDR2 SVGAGI. V was trimmed by 5 bases and J by 3 bases, leaving 16 bases between them. TCRdb keeps only in-frame clones here, not all; method: immunoSEQ multiplex PCR. The sample carries about 90,000 clones, approximately 75% recorded once. This receptor was taken from a human donor in a cohort sampled during active COVID-19. This chain uses TRBV6-5 with TRBJ1-2; D gene uncertain. The sample comprised peripheral blood. Here the CDR3 reads CASSIRYTADYGYTF. The CDR3 coding sequence is TGTGCCAGCAGTATACGGTATACTGCCGACTATGGCTACACCTTC.